This T cell receptor (beta chain) was sequenced for a study of T cells in Graves' hyperthyroidism and ophthalmopathy. Overall study findings and caveats: Most clonotypes expanded in the thyroid (above 0.001) were also present in blood. Researchers report that a 13 V-J model separated ophthalmopathy from stable hyperthyroidism.

Germline V CDR1 and CDR2: MDHEN, SYDVKM. The CDR3 contains 14 residues. V was cut by 5 bases and J by 12 bases, with 20 bases left in between. On this clonotype itself: Its matching antigen is unknown. A much larger clone is a single base away; this may be a read error.

Amplified TCR beta CDR3 regions came from RNA transcripts. With the HTBI primer set, the TCR CDR3 went through a first round of RT-PCR. Each CDR3 protein gets one entry after TCRdb re-called the multiplex PCR reads with MiXCR. This sample yields hundreds of thousands of distinct CDR3 sequences, of which around 15% are seen a single time; 12% belongs to the top ten. Exclusion of a patient resulted from uncontrolled infection, other autoimmune disease, pregnancy or lactation. The chain employs TRBV28 and TRBJ2-1; D not resolved. This receptor was obtained from a woman between 45 and 60 years old with Graves' ophthalmopathy. Sequenced sample: blood. This CDR3 is CASSPLGLVDVQFF. The CDR3 nucleotides are TGTGCCAGCAGTCCCCTCGGGCTAGTCGATGTGCAGTTCTTC.